This T cell receptor (beta chain) is drawn from a study of CD8 T cells in ankylosing spondylitis. Comments on this clonotype: Antigen unknown.

TCRdb re-derived calls from the 5' RACE reads in MiXCR, one entry per CDR3 protein. The sample contains some 200,000 distinct CDR3 sequences, roughly 24% of which appear only once. Regarding the study as a whole: Relatively scarce in peripheral blood, disease-linked clones were CD8+. Prior literature has documented some motif variants in synovial fluid and blood from reactive arthritis. Typical of ankylosing spondylitis blood, it appeared, was a TCR beta motif of fewer than ten highly homologous variants.

The receptor was isolated from a male donor with ankylosing spondylitis or in good health (not recorded which). The sample comprised blood, either unsorted or a sorted T cell fraction (not recorded which).

The CDR3 is CASTRSGGHEQFF. The CDR3 coding sequence is TGTGCCAGCACCCGTTCGGGAGGGCACGAGCAGTTCTTC. This sequence joins TRBV6-1 and TRBJ2-1, with TRBD2 matching over 8 bases. Germline trimming cut 7 bases from V and 10 bases from J; bases unmatched to any gene: 9. Per the germline V gene, CDR1 is MNHNS and CDR2 is SASEGT. CDR3 length equals 13 residues.